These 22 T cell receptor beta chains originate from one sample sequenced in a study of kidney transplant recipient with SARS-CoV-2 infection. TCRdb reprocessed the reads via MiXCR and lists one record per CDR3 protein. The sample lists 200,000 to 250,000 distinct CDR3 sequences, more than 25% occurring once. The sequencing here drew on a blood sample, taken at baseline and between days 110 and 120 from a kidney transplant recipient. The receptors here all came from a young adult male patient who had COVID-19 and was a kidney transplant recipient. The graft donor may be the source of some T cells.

The CDR3 loop is CASSGSGAVTTDTQYF. Here the CDR3 DNA reads TGCGCCAGCAGCGGGAGCGGAGCCGTTACTACAGATACGCAGTATTTT. V usage is TRBV5-1 and J usage is TRBJ2-3; possible D gene TRBD2, 5 bases. Trimming pared 4 bases from V and 3 bases from J, leaving 18 bases between. The germline V gene encodes CDR1 SGHRS and CDR2 YFSETQ. There are 16 residues in the CDR3.

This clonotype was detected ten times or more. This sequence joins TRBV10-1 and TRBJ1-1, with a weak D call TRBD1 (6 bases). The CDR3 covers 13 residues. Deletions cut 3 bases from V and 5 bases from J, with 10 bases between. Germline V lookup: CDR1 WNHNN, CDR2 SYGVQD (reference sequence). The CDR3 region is CASSEAGVTEAFF. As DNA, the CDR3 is TGCGCCAGCAGTGAAGCAGGGGTGACTGAAGCTTTCTTT.

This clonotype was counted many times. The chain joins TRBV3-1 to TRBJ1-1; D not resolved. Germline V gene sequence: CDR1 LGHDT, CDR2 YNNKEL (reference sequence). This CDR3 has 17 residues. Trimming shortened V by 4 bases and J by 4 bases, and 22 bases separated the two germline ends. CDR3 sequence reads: CASSPRNPISIRTEAFF. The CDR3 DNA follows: TGTGCCAGCAGCCCTAGAAATCCCATTTCAATTCGCACTGAAGCTTTCTTT.

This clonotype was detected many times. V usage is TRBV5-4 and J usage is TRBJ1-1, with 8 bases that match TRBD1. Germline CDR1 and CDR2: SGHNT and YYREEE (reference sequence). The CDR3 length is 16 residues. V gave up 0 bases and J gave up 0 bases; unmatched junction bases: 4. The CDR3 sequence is CASSLEQGGMNTEAFF. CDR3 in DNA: TGTGCCAGCAGCTTGGAACAGGGGGGCATGAACACTGAAGCTTTCTTT.

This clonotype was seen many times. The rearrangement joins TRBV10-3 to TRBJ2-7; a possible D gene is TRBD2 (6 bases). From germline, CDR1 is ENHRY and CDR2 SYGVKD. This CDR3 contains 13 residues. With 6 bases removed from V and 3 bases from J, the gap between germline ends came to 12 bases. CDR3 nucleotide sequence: TGTGCCATCAGGGACCCGCGGGGCTACGAGCAGTACTTC. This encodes CAIRDPRGYEQYF.

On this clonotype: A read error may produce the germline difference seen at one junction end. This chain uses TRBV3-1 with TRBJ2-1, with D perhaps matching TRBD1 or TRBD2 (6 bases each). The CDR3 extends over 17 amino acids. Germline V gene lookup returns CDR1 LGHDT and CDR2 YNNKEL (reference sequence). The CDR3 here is CANSKPTRGSSYNEQFF. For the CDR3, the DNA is TGTGCCAACAGCAAACCGACTAGGGGGAGCTCCTACAATGAGCAGTTCTTC.

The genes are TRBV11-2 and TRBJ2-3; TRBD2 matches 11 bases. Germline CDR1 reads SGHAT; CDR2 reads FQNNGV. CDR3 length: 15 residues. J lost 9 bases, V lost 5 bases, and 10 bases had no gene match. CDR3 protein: CASSPTSGAPMTQYF. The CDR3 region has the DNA TGTGCCAGCAGCCCGACTAGCGGGGCTCCGATGACGCAGTATTTT.

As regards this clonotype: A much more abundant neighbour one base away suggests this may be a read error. The CDR3 here is CASSLHTGLDYEQFF. Here the CDR3 DNA reads TGTGCCAGCAGCTTACATACGGGACTAGACTACGAGCAGTTCTTC. The chain combines TRBV11-2 with TRBJ2-7, with TRBD2 identical over 8 bases. The DNA end is a closer match to TRBJ2-1, so the J assignment may be wrong. This CDR3 has 15 amino acids. The germline V gene encodes CDR1 SGHAT and CDR2 FQNNGV.

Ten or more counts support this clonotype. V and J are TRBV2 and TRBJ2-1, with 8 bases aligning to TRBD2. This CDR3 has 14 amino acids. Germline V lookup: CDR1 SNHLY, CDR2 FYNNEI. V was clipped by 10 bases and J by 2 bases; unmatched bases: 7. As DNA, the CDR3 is TGTGCCACCCCGGGGGGGCAGGCCTACAATGAGCAGTTCTTC. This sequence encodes CATPGGQAYNEQFF.

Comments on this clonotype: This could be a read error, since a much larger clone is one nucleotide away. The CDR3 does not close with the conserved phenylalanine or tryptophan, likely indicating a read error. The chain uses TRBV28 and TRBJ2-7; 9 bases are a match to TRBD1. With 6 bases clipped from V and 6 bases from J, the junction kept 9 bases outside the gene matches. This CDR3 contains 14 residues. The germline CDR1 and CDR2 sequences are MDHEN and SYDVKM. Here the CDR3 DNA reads TGTGCCAGCAGCCCCCCCGGGACAGGGCTCGAGCAGTACCTC. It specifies CASSPPGTGLEQYL.

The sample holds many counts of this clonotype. This chain's CDR3 is CASSGRDRVSYEQYF. As DNA, the CDR3 is TGTGCCAGCAGTGGGCGGGACAGGGTATCTTACGAGCAGTACTTC. V gene TRBV28 combines with J gene TRBJ2-7; TRBD1 matches 9 bases. The length of the CDR3 is 15 residues. Trimming took 5 bases from V and 4 from J; bases not matched to a gene: 9. Germline CDR1 MDHEN, CDR2 SYDVKM.

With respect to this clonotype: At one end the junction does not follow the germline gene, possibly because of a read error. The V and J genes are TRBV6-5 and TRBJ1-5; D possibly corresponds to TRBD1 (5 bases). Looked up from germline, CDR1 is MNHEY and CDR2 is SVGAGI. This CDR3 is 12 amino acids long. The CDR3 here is CTSSPLGRGVHF. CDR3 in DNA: TGCACCAGCAGCCCCCTGGGACGGGGGGTCCATTTT.

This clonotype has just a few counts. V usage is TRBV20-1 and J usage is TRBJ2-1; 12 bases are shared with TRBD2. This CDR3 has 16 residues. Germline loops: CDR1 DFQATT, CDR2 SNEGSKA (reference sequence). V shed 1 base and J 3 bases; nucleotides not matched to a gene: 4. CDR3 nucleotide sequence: TGCAGTGCTAGAGGCCCACTAGCGGGGGGCTACAATGAGCAGTTCTTC. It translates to CSARGPLAGGYNEQFF.

The CDR3 DNA is TGTGCCAGCAGCCCCAGGGGGGGAGAAACACTCACAGATACGCAGTATTTT. Translation gives CASSPRGGETLTDTQYF. The gene calls are TRBV7-2 and TRBJ2-3; the D gene could be TRBD1 or TRBD2 (7 bases each). This CDR3 has 17 amino acids. Germline V gene data show CDR1 as SGHTA and CDR2 as FQGNSA. Trimming took off 5 bases at V and 2 bases at J, with 20 bases between the two ends. The full variable domain, with the rest looked up from reference TRBV7-2 and TRBJ2-3, is GAGVSQSPSNKVTEKGKDVELRCDPISGHTALYWYRQSLGQGLEFLIYFQGNSAPDKSGLPSDRFSAERTGGSVSTLTIQRTQQEDSAVYLCASSPRGGETLTDTQYFGPGTRLTVL.

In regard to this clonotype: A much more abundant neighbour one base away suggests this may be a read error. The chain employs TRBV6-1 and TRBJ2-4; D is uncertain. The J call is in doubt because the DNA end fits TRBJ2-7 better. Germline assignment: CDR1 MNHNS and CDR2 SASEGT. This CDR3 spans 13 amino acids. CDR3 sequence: CASSALSSYEQYF. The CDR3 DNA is TGTGCCAGCAGTGCCCTCAGTTCCTACGAGCAGTACTTC.

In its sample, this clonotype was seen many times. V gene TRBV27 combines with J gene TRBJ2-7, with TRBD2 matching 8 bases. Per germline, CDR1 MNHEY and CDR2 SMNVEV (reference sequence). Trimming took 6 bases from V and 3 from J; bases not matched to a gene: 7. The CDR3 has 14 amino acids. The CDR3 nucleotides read TGTGCCAGCAGCCGCCGGGAGGGGAACTACGAGCAGTACTTC. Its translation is CASSRREGNYEQYF.

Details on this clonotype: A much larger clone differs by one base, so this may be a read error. In DNA, the CDR3 is TGTGCCAGCAGTTATTCGGGACTAGTCAAAAACGAGCAGTACTTC. Protein product: CASSYSGLVKNEQYF. The V and J genes are TRBV6-9 and TRBJ2-4; the match to TRBD2 covers 8 bases. The J call may be wrong; the DNA end is better matched by TRBJ2-7. Germline V lookup: CDR1 MNHGY, CDR2 SVAAGI. This CDR3 has 15 residues.

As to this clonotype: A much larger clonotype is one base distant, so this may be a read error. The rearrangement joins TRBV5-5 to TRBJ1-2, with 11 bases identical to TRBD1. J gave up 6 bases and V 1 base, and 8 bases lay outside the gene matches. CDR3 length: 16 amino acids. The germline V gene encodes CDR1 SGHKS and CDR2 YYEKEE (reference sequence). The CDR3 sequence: CASSLRWTGGANGYTF. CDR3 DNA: TGTGCCAGCAGCTTGCGGTGGACAGGGGGCGCGAATGGCTACACCTTC.

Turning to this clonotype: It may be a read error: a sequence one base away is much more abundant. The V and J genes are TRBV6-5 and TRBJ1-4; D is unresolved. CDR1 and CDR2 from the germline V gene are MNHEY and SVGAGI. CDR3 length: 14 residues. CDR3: CASSYVVSNEELFF. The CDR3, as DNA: TGTGCCAGCAGTTACGTGGTTTCTAATGAAGAACTGTTTTTT.

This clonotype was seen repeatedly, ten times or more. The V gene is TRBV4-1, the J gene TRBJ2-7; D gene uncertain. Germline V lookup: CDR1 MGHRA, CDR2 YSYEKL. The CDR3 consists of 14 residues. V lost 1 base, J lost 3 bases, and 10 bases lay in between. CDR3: CASSQGLANYEQYF. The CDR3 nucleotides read TGCGCCAGCAGCCAAGGGCTCGCAAACTACGAGCAGTACTTC.

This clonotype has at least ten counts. CDR3 DNA sequence: TGTGCCAGCGAACGCCTTAGAGCACCCACCTTCACAGATACGCAGTATTTT. Translation gives CASERLRAPTFTDTQYF. The V gene is TRBV12-3 or TRBV12-4, the J gene TRBJ2-3; D ambiguous. This CDR3 comprises 17 residues. V lost 8 bases to trimming and J lost 2 bases, with 23 bases between them.

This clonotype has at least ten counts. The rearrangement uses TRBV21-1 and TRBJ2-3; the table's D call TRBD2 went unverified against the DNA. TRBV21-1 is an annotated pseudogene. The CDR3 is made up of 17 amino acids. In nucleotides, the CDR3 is TGTGCCAGCAGACTCCCTCTAGCTACAGTCATGCAAGATACGCAGTATTTT. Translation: CASRLPLATVMQDTQYF.